Reported below is one T cell receptor beta chain. Methods used by the authors: Nucleated cell counts were estimated from reference gene primer amplification. Profiling relied on immunoSEQ multiplex PCR, and the TCRdb table lists in-frame clones only, not all of them. D and trimming were read from the DNA, whereas the V and J calls and clone size are those reported in that table. The sample holds 70,000 to 80,000 clones, about four fifths seen once. Trimming cost V 5 bases and J 6 bases; bases outside gene matches: 3. CDR3 length: 12 amino acids. The data stem from a study of blood T cell repertoires in COVID-19. In the study overall: Both acute and convalescent COVID-19 samples were obtained from the United States, Italy and Spain. T cells, B-cell-depleted T cells, or PBMCs supplied cDNA or gDNA.

The chain uses TRBV12-3 or TRBV12-4 and TRBJ2-7; 8 bases align to TRBD1. Sequencing used peripheral blood. This TCR was sampled from a human donor in a cohort sampled during active COVID-19. The CDR3 nucleotides read TGTGCCAGCAGTATCGACAGGGGCGAGCAGTACTTC. Amino acids: CASSIDRGEQYF.